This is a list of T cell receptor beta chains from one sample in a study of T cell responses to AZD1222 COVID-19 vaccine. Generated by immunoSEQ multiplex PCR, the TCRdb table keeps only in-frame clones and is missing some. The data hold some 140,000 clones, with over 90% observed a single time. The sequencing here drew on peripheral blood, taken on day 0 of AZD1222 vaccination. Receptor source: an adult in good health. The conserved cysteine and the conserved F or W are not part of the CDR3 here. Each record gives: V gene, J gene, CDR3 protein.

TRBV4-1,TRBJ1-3,ASSQGQGKETGNTIY
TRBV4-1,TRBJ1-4,ASSQDPDRGREKLF
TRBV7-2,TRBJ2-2,ASSPRLAGVTGELF
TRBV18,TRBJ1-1,ASSPPNRAGTEAF
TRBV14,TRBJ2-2,ASSATRTGELF
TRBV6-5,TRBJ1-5,ASSTNVDQPQH
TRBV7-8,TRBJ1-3,ASNRYGNTIY
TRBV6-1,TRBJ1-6,ASSVSWDVSYNSPLH
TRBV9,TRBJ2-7,ASSVTSGSTGEQY
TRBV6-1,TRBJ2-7,ASSEGVTEQY
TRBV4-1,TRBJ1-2,ASSQTGGLFYGYT